Many counts were recorded for the clone carrying this TCR beta chain. These data originate in a study of T cells after yellow fever vaccination. The wider study: Fractions containing few cells were prepared with SMART-Seq v4 Ultra Low Input.

V trimming: 5 bases; J trimming: 2 bases; junction bases outside the gene matches: 12. The CDR3 covers 17 residues. Germline V lookup: CDR1 SGHTA, CDR2 FQGNSA. TCRdb re-derived calls from the 5' RACE reads in MiXCR, one entry per CDR3 protein. The table lists hundreds of thousands of distinct CDR3 sequences, around 6.5% of them singletons. This TCR derives from a man younger than 45 who received the YFV17D yellow fever vaccine. The sequenced sample was PBMCs, obtained 5 days after the yellow fever booster vaccination. This chain links TRBV7-2 with TRBJ2-1, with 7 bases lining up with TRBD1. This CDR3 reads CASSPTIPGTAYNEQFF. CDR3 DNA sequence: TGTGCCAGCAGCCCAACCATCCCCGGGACAGCCTACAATGAGCAGTTCTTC.